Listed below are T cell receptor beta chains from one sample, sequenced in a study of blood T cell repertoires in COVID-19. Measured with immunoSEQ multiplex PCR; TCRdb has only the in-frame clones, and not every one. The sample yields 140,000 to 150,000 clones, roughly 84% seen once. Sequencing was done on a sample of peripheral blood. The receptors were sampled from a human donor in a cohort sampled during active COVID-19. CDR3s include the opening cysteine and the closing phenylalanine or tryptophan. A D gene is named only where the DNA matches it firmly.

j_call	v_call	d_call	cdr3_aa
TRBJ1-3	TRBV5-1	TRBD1	CASSVGQFSGNTIYF
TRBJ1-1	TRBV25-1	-	CASSDQGRDTEAFF
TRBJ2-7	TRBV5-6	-	CASSLAGTGAYEQYF
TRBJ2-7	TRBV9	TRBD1	CASSVEQGAMYEQYF
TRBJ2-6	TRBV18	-	CASSPYREGPGANVLTF
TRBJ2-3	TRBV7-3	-	CASSFGGFREDTQYF
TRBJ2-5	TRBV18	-	CASSPRAVYQETQYF
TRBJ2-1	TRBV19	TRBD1	CASSTTLTGAGSEQFF
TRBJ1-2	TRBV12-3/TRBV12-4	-	CASSFAGRHSYTF
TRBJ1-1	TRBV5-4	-	CASSPGAATEAFF
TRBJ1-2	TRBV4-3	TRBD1	CASSQVAQGAMVGYTF
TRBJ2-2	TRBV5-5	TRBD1	CASSWPGTGTGELFF
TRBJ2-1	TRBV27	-	CASSHPTSEQFF
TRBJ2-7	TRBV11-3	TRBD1	CASSPGTVYEQYF
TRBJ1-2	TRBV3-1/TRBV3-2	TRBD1	CASSQSDRAPYGYTF
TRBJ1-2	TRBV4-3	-	CASSHRGAGYTF
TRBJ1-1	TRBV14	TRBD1	CASSQFAGTGKVTEAFF
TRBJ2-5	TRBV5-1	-	CASSPGLVTGLGEETQYF
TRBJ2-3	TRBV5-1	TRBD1	CASRQGANTDTQYF
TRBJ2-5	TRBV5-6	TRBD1	CASSLGTEETQYF
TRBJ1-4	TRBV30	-	CAWRRTNEKLFF
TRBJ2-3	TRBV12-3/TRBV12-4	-	CASSRESTDTQYF
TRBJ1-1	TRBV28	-	CASSEGQNTEAFF
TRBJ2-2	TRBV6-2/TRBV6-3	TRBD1	CASSRGTGSGELFF
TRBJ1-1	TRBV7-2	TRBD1	CASSDRVTEAFF